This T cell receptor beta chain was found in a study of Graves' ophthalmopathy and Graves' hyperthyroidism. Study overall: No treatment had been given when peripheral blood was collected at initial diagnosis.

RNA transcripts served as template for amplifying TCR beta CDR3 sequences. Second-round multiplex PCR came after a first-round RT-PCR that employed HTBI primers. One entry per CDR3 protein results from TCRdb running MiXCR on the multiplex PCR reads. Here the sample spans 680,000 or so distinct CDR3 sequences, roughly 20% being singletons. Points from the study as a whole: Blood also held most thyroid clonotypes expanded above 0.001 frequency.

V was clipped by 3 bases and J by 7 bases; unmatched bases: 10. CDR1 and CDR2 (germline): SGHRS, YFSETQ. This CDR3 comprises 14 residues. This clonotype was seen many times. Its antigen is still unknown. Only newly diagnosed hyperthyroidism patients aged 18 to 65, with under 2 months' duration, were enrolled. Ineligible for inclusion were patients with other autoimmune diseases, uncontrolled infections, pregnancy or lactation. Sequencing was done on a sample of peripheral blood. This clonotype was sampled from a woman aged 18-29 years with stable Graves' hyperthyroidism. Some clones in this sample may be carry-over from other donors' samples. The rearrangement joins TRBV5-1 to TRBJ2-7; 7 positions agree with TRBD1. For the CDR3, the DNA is TGCGCCAGCAGCTATAACAGGGGCGTCCGGGAGCAGTACTTC. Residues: CASSYNRGVREQYF.